This TCR beta chain was retrieved from a study of shared clonotypes between healthy human individuals. At the level of the study: A couple of women and a few men aged 18 to 49 made up the donors. General study points: Generation of non-shared clonotypes was less probable than generation of clonotypes shared by all four donors. Only blood was sampled, and tissue TCR repertoires likely differ from blood ones.

Germline values: CDR1 SGHRS, CDR2 YFSETQ. This CDR3 is 14 amino acids long. V was clipped by 4 bases and J by 2 bases, with 11 bases between them. It was across several immunoSEQ plates that each subset's genomic DNA was evenly split. Using immunoSEQ multiplex PCR, the repertoire was profiled, and TCRdb retains in-frame clones only, with some absent. The table includes over 850,000 clones, about 80% detected once. In the case of this clone: No antigen is known for it.

Material: memory CD4+ T cells from PBMCs. The subset is: CD45RA-negative fraction. This clonotype originated in a young man in good health. Some clones in this sample may be carry-over from other donors' samples. The V call is TRBV5-1, the J call TRBJ2-3; no definite D call. CDR3 sequence: CASSPRQDTDTQYF. As DNA, the CDR3 is TGCGCCAGCAGCCCAAGACAAGACACAGATACGCAGTATTTT.